The clone carrying this T cell receptor (beta chain) was seen only once. The antigen is not known. This entry is derived from a study of blood T cells in healthy people across ages. Study outcomes and limitations: Strong correlation linked observed beta diversity and percent naive T cells.

PBMCs numbering at least 6 million were isolated per sample. The CDR3 is 16 amino acids. Sample-barcoded 5' priming and a J-beta primer mix drove a second PCR of roughly 6 to 12 cycles. Every molecule of cDNA carried a tag from a template-switch adaptor with 12 random nucleotides. Sequencing recovered at least 2.5 million CDR3-containing paired-end reads from each sample. TCRdb reanalysed the 5' RACE reads using MiXCR and keeps one entry per CDR3 protein. Among some 730,000 distinct CDR3 sequences listed, approximately 22% were seen once. What was sequenced was blood. The TCR was taken from a man in his 70s in good health. The chain combines TRBV21-1 with TRBJ2-1; the table's D call of TRBD2 was not tested on the DNA. TRBV21-1 constitutes a pseudogene. The CDR3 DNA reads as TGTGCCAGCAGCAAGGGATTCCCTAGTCGAGGGAATGAGCAGTTCTTC. The encoded protein is CASSKGFPSRGNEQFF.